This TCR beta chain derives from a study of synovial regulatory T cells in juvenile arthritis. In terms of frequency, this clone is medium-sized (0.01 to 0.1%). Only in-frame clones appear in the TCRdb table, and some are missing; sequencing was by immunoSEQ multiplex PCR. Its listing shows 7,000 to 8,000 clones. Germline values: CDR1 LNHDA, CDR2 SQIVND (reference sequence). CDR3 length: 21 residues. This entry has no DNA. The sequencing sample was made of Treg cells from blood. The subset is: remaining (HLA-DR-negative) circulating blood Treg cells. The chain is built from TRBV19 and TRBJ2-1; TCRdb calls TRBD1, which cannot be checked without DNA. The sequence was collected from a donor between 2 and 29 years old with juvenile idiopathic arthritis. The CDR3 spells CASSIVVGGQGATTRYNEQFF.